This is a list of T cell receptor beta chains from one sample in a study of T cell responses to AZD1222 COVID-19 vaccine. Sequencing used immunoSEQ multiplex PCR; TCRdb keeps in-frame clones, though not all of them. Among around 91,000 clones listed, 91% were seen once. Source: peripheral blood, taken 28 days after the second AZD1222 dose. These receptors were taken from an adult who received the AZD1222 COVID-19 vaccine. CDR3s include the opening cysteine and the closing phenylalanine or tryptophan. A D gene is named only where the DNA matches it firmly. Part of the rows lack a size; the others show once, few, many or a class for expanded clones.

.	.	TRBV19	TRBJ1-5	TGTGCCAGTAGTATCAAGGGATATAGCAATCAGCCCCAGCATTTT	CASSIKGYSNQPQHF
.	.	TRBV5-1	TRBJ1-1	TGCGCCAGCAGCTTGGGTCGAAGCGGGCCCACTGAAGCTTTCTTT	CASSLGRSGPTEAFF
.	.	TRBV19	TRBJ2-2	TGTGCCACCCATCCTCTGGGCGTGAACACCGGGGAGCTGTTTTTT	CATHPLGVNTGELFF
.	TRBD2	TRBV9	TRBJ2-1	TGTGCCAGCAGCGTAGCGGGACTACTCTCCAATGAGCAGTTCTTC	CASSVAGLLSNEQFF
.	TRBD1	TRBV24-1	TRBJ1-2	TGTGCCACCAGTGATGCGGCCGGGGACAGGTTCTATGGCTACACCTTC	CATSDAAGDRFYGYTF
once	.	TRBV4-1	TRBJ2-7	TGCGCCAGCAGCCAAGTTGACCAGGAGGACGAGCAGTACTTC	CASSQVDQEDEQYF
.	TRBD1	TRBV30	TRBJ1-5	TGTGCCTGGAGTGTACGACAGGGATCTCATCCCCAGCATTTT	CAWSVRQGSHPQHF
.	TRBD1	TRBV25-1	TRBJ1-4	TGTGCCAGCGAGGGGCCCTCCCCAGGGGGAGGTGAAAAACTGTTTTTT	CASEGPSPGGGEKLFF
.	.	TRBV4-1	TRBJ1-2	TGCGCCAGCAGCCAAGATTCCGCAGGGTACTATGGCTACACCTTC	CASSQDSAGYYGYTF
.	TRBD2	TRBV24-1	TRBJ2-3	TGTGCCACCAGTGACCAGGATGGAGGGAGGGCAGATACGCAGTATTTT	CATSDQDGGRADTQYF
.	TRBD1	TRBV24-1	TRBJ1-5	TGTGCCACCAGTGACGGCGGACAGGGAATACAGCCCCAGCATTTT	CATSDGGQGIQPQHF
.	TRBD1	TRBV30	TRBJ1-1	TGTGCCTGGAGGGGACAGGGGGGTGAAGCTTTCTTT	CAWRGQGGEAFF
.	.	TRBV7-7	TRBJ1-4	TGTGCTAGCAGCTTAGCGTCCCATGGGACTAATGAAAAACTGTTTTTT	CASSLASHGTNEKLFF
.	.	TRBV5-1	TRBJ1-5	TGCGCCAGCAGCTTTGGAGGGAGTGGTCAGCCCCAGCATTTT	CASSFGGSGQPQHF
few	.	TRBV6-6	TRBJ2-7	TGTGCCAGCAGTTCACGCACAGTAGGCGAGCAGTACTTC	CASSSRTVGEQYF
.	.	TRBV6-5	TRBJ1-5	TGTGCCAGCAGCGAGGGGATTTTGCAGCCCCAGCATTTT	CASSEGILQPQHF
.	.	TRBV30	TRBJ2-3	TGTGCCTGGAATGGAGGGGCAGATACGCAGTATTTT	CAWNGGADTQYF
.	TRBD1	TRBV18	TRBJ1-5	TGTGCCAGCTCACCCCAACAGGGGGATCAGCCCCAGCATTTT	CASSPQQGDQPQHF
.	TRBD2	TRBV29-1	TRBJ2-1	TGCAGCGGTAGCGGGACGAGCTCCTACAATGAGCAGTTCTTC	CSGSGTSSYNEQFF
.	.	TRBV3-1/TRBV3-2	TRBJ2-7	TGTGCCAGCAGCCATGGGGGGCGAGGTTACGAGCAGTACTTC	CASSHGGRGYEQYF